This T cell receptor (beta chain) was identified during a study of beta chain features in type 1 diabetes. This CDR3 is 16 amino acids long. CDR1 SGHTA and CDR2 FQGTGA come from the germline V gene. V lost 2 bases to trimming and J lost 1 base; unmatched junction nucleotides: 5. A CD45RO/CCR7/CD25/CD127/CD95/CD27 panel sorted naive, central memory, regulatory and stem cell-like memory CD4+ cells. The whole isolated RNA underwent reverse transcription, so sequencing captured expressed TCRB transcripts. Samples of naive, central memory and regulatory T cells yielded a mean of around 3.5 million reads. TCRdb's copy holds only in-frame clones and misses some; the assay was immunoSEQ multiplex PCR. The sample lists about 930,000 clones, about 17% occurring once. The sample holds a few counts of this clone.

The V call is TRBV7-3, the J call TRBJ2-1, with 7 bases fitting TRBD2. The sequence was collected from a woman aged 18-35 years in good health. Material for sequencing was naive CD4+ T cells from blood. The CDR3 DNA follows: TGTGCCAGCAGCTTAGAAGGCGGGAGTTCCTACAATGAGCAGTTCTTC. Amino acids: CASSLEGGSSYNEQFF.